The 2 T cell receptor beta chains in this list originate from one sample, sequenced in a study of T cells in Graves' hyperthyroidism and ophthalmopathy. There were TCR beta CDR3 regions amplified from RNA transcripts. With the HTBI primer set, the TCR CDR3 went through a first round of RT-PCR. Each CDR3 protein is one row after TCRdb ran MiXCR on the multiplex PCR reads. The repertoire holds 300,000 to 400,000 distinct CDR3 sequences, with roughly 15% as singletons. The sequencing sample was made of blood. Receptor source: a woman aged 25 to 45 with Graves' ophthalmopathy.

This chain links TRBV11-3 with TRBJ2-7, with TRBD2 identical over 7 bases. Germline CDR1 reads SGHNT; CDR2 reads YENEEA. CDR3 size: 15 residues. J gave up 0 bases and V 2 bases, and 4 bases lay outside the gene matches. CDR3 in amino acids: CASSLYGGNSYEQYF. As DNA, the CDR3 is TGTGCCAGCAGCTTATACGGGGGGAACTCCTACGAGCAGTACTTC.

This clonotype was seen more than once but under ten times. The V gene is TRBV6-1, the J gene TRBJ1-4; unclear D gene. In germline, CDR1 is MNHNS, CDR2 SASEGT. There are 13 residues in the CDR3. The V end lost 1 base, the J end lost 8 bases, and 8 bases lay between the germline ends. CDR3 DNA sequence: TGTGCCAGCAGTGAAGAAGGGTCGGAAAAACTGTTTTTT. It specifies CASSEEGSEKLFF.